These 5 T cell receptor beta chains share one sample of origin, sequenced in a study of blood T cell repertoires in COVID-19. Clones were read by immunoSEQ multiplex PCR, and TCRdb kept only the in-frame ones, dropping some. The table lists 210,000 or so clones, 83% of them singletons, with roughly 4.8% in the top ten. The sequenced sample was PBMCs or T cells enriched from blood (not recorded which). These receptors originate from a woman between 45 and 60 years old who had been exposed to COVID-19.

The chain uses TRBV11-2 and TRBJ1-3; no clear D. Germline values: CDR1 SGHAT, CDR2 FQNNGV. V was clipped by 4 bases and J by 3 bases, with 7 bases between them. The CDR3 has 13 residues. The DNA of the CDR3 is TGTGCCAGCAGCTCTAATGGTGGAAACACCATATATTTT. This translates into CASSSNGGNTIYF.

The gene calls are TRBV28 and TRBJ2-2; 7 bases match TRBD1. This CDR3 contains 15 residues. Germline CDR1 MDHEN, CDR2 SYDVKM. V shed 4 bases, J shed 2 bases, and the junction held 4 bases outside the gene matches. CDR3 sequence reads: CASSSTGPNTGELFF. The CDR3 DNA reads as TGTGCCAGCAGTTCGACAGGGCCCAACACCGGGGAGCTGTTTTTT.

This chain joins TRBV5-8 and TRBJ1-4; TRBD1 agrees at 11 bases. Trimming at V came to 1 base and at J to 8 bases, leaving 7 bases not matched to a gene. The CDR3 runs 16 residues. CDR1 and CDR2 from the germline V gene are SGHTS and YDEGEE. CDR3 sequence (DNA): TGTGCCAGCAGCTTGTGGACAGGGGGCCGAGGGGAAAAACTGTTTTTT. Translating it yields CASSLWTGGRGEKLFF.

The chain uses TRBV11-2 and TRBJ1-1; TRBD1 might be the D (5 bases). Germline-derived CDR1 and CDR2 are SGHAT and FQNNGV. This CDR3 is built from 17 residues. V was trimmed by 1 base and J by 4 bases, leaving 19 bases between them. DNA of the CDR3: TGTGCCAGCAGCTTAGCAGGGAATGGTCCAACGTCCACTGAAGCTTTCTTT. Translated: CASSLAGNGPTSTEAFF. The full variable domain, completed using reference TRBV11-2 and TRBJ1-1, is EAGVAQSPRYKIIEKRQSVAFWCNPISGHATLYWYQQILGQGPKLLIQFQNNGVVDDSQLPKDRFSAERLKGVDSTLKIQPAKLEDSAVYLCASSLAGNGPTSTEAFFGQGTRLTVV.

Written as DNA, the CDR3 is TGTGCCACCAGCAGAAGATTAACAAACACTGAAGCTTTCTTT. Its protein product is CATSRRLTNTEAFF. This rearrangement joins TRBV15 to TRBJ1-1; D unresolved. V was cut by 2 bases and J by 2 bases, with 9 bases left in between. Per germline, CDR1 LNHNV and CDR2 YYDKDF (reference sequence). The CDR3 spans 14 residues.